Each of the 19 T cell receptor beta chains below was sequenced from the same sample in a study of CD8 T cells in ankylosing spondylitis. MiXCR was run by TCRdb on the 5' RACE reads, yielding one entry per CDR3 protein. Altogether some 250,000 distinct CDR3 sequences are present, 8% to 9.5% being singletons, with the ten largest covering approximately 6.3%. The sample was blood, either unsorted or a sorted T cell fraction (not recorded which). These receptors all stem from a male donor with ankylosing spondylitis or in good health (not recorded which).

This clonotype was counted at least ten times. The chain links TRBV3-1 to TRBJ1-2; 9 bases are a match to TRBD1. V lost 3 bases, J lost 3 bases, and 5 bases stayed unmatched. Germline V gene lookup returns CDR1 LGHDT and CDR2 YNNKEL (reference sequence). The CDR3 extends over 15 amino acids. This CDR3 reads CASSQERTGDYGYTF. Here the CDR3 DNA reads TGTGCCAGCAGCCAGGAAAGGACAGGGGACTATGGCTACACCTTC.

This clonotype was seen repeatedly, ten times or more. The gene calls are TRBV7-9 and TRBJ1-2; tentative D call: TRBD1 (5 bases). Trimming removed 5 bases from V and 6 bases from J, with 10 bases in between. Germline assignment: CDR1 SEHNR and CDR2 FQNEAQ (reference sequence). The CDR3 is made up of 12 amino acids. CDR3 DNA sequence: TGTGCCAGCAGCCTCCAGGGCAATGGCTACACCTTC. Protein sequence: CASSLQGNGYTF.

This clonotype was seen ten or more times. The gene calls are TRBV29-1 and TRBJ2-1, with 7 positions matching TRBD2. In germline, CDR1 is SQVTM, CDR2 ANQGSEA. The CDR3 extends over 14 amino acids. The V and J ends lost 4 bases and 7 bases, in that order; junction bases with no gene match: 10. This CDR3 reads CSVVRRERGNEQFF. CDR3 DNA: TGCAGCGTTGTAAGGCGGGAGCGAGGAAATGAGCAGTTCTTC.

This clonotype was detected ten times or more. The CDR3 DNA reads TGCGCCAGCAGAGCGACCGGACAGGACACCGGGGAGCTGTTTTTT. Translation gives CASRATGQDTGELFF. The chain couples TRBV5-1 to TRBJ2-2, with 7 bases lining up with TRBD1. With V trimmed by 5 bases and J by 3 bases, 7 bases remained unmatched. In germline, CDR1 is SGHRS, CDR2 YFSETQ. There are 15 residues in the CDR3. Together with reference TRBV5-1 and TRBJ2-2, the CDR3 gives the full variable domain: KAGVTQTPRYLIKTRGQQVTLSCSPISGHRSVSWYQQTPGQGLQFLFEYFSETQRNKGNFPGRFSGRQFSNSRSEMNVSTLELGDSALYLCASRATGQDTGELFFGEGSRLTVL.

There are a few counts of this clonotype. The rearrangement joins TRBV2 to TRBJ2-5; the D is unclear. The CDR3 has 14 residues. The germline V gene has CDR1 SNHLY and CDR2 FYNNEI. The germline V and J ends were trimmed by 3 bases and 5 bases, with 13 bases remaining between them. The CDR3 is CASSDYQPPETQYF. As DNA, the CDR3 is TGTGCCAGCAGTGACTATCAGCCCCCGGAGACCCAGTACTTC. The full variable domain, rest sourced from reference TRBV2 and TRBJ2-5, is EPEVTQTPSHQVTQMGQEVILRCVPISNHLYFYWYRQILGQKVEFLVSFYNNEISEKSEIFDDQFSVERPDGSNFTLKIRSTKLEDSAMYFCASSDYQPPETQYFGPGTRLLVL.

The V call is TRBV7-9, the J call TRBJ2-7; the D call may be TRBD1 or TRBD2 (6 bases each). Germline loops: CDR1 SEHNR, CDR2 FQNEAQ (reference sequence). The CDR3 loop spans 16 amino acids. V gave up 3 bases and J gave up 5 bases, with 20 bases separating them. DNA for the CDR3: TGTGCCAGCAGCTTGAGGGAGGCAGGGGTGGCCAACGAGCAGTACTTC. Its translation is CASSLREAGVANEQYF.

This clonotype was detected ten times or more. This chain links TRBV19 with TRBJ2-7; TRBD2 agrees at 12 bases. The V and J ends lost 6 bases and 6 bases, in that order; junction bases with no gene match: 3. Germline-derived CDR1 and CDR2 are LNHDA and SQIVND (reference sequence). This CDR3 spans 13 amino acids. The CDR3 sequence is CASSPLAGGEQYF. The CDR3 nucleotides read TGTGCCAGTAGCCCACTAGCGGGAGGCGAGCAGTACTTC. Combining the CDR3 with reference TRBV19 and TRBJ2-7 gives the whole variable domain DGGITQSPKYLFRKEGQNVTLSCEQNLNHDAMYWYRQDPGQGLRLIYYSQIVNDFQKGDIAEGYSVSREKKESFPLTVTSAQKNPTAFYLCASSPLAGGEQYFGPGTRLTVT.

This clonotype was seen ten or more times. The chain uses TRBV5-1 and TRBJ2-3, with 14 nucleotides matching TRBD2. Germline CDR1 reads SGHRS; CDR2 reads YFSETQ. This CDR3 comprises 16 residues. V was clipped by 3 bases and J by 6 bases; unmatched bases: 6. The CDR3 region has the DNA TGCGCCAGCAGCTGGAGACTAGCGGGAGGGTCCGATACGCAGTATTTT. This codes for CASSWRLAGGSDTQYF.

This clonotype was observed at least ten times. The J gene is TRBJ1-1, the V gene TRBV12-3 or TRBV12-4, with 7 bases aligning to TRBD1. The CDR3 contains 14 residues. V trimming: 8 bases; J trimming: 0 bases; junction bases outside the gene matches: 6. The CDR3 spells CASRPQGLNTEAFF. The CDR3 coding sequence is TGTGCCAGCCGACCACAGGGGTTGAACACTGAAGCTTTCTTT.

This clonotype was counted only a few times. The rearrangement links TRBV29-1 to TRBJ2-3; 12 nucleotides match TRBD2. Germline V gene lookup returns CDR1 SQVTM and CDR2 ANQGSEA. The CDR3 runs to 14 residues. After removal of 7 bases from V and 3 bases from J, the junction contained 5 bases not matched to a gene. The CDR3 here is CSAQTSGRTDTQYF. Written as DNA, the CDR3 is TGCAGCGCTCAGACTAGCGGGAGAACAGATACGCAGTATTTT.

This clonotype was picked up a small number of times. The gene calls are TRBV18 and TRBJ1-1; TRBD1 might be the D (6 bases). Germline CDR1 reads KGHSH; CDR2 reads LQKENI. V dropped 2 bases and J dropped 3 bases, with 13 bases sitting between them. The CDR3 has 15 residues. This CDR3 is CASSPRGDAHTEAFF. The CDR3 DNA is TGTGCCAGCTCACCAAGGGGGGACGCTCACACTGAAGCTTTCTTT.

A few counts support this clonotype. V is TRBV5-1 and J is TRBJ2-5; TRBD2 matches 13 bases. CDR1 and CDR2 from the germline V gene are SGHRS and YFSETQ. The CDR3 sequence is 16 residues long. The V and J ends lost 4 bases and 4 bases, in that order; junction bases with no gene match: 7. In nucleotides, the CDR3 is TGCGCCAGCAGCACCGGACTAGCGGGAGATGGAGAGACCCAGTACTTC. Encoded protein: CASSTGLAGDGETQYF. Supplemented by reference TRBV5-1 and TRBJ2-5, the full variable domain reads KAGVTQTPRYLIKTRGQQVTLSCSPISGHRSVSWYQQTPGQGLQFLFEYFSETQRNKGNFPGRFSGRQFSNSRSEMNVSTLELGDSALYLCASSTGLAGDGETQYFGPGTRLLVL.

This clonotype was seen a handful of times. The germline gene is not matched at one end of the junction; a read error may be the cause. V is TRBV15 and J is TRBJ2-4; D ambiguous. The CDR3 has 14 amino acids. Germline CDR1 reads LNHNV; CDR2 reads YYDKDF (reference sequence). In nucleotides, the CDR3 is TGTGCCACCAGCAGAGATCAATCTCTCTCAGTGGGTTATTTC. Its translation is CATSRDQSLSVGYF. Based on the CDR3 plus reference TRBV15 and TRBJ2-4, the full variable domain is DAMVIQNPRYQVTQFGKPVTLSCSQTLNHNVMYWYQQKSSQAPKLLFHYYDKDFNNEADTPDNFQSRRPNTSFCFLDIRSPGLGDTAMYLCATSRDQSLSVGYFGAGTRLSVL.

In its sample, this clonotype was seen many times. J is TRBJ2-1 and V is TRBV7-2, with 9 bases that match TRBD2. The CDR3 is made up of 15 amino acids. V lost 1 base, J lost 7 bases, and 5 bases stayed unmatched. The germline V gene encodes CDR1 SGHTA and CDR2 FQGNSA. The CDR3 DNA reads TGTGCCAGCAGCTTAGGGCGGGAGGGCCAGAATGAGCAGTTCTTC. Its protein product is CASSLGREGQNEQFF.

This clonotype was recorded many times. The chain joins TRBV20-1 to TRBJ2-7, with D possibly TRBD1 on 6 matching bases. The CDR3 loop spans 14 amino acids. The V and J ends lost 3 bases and 0 bases respectively, with 12 bases between them. Germline lookup yields CDR1 DFQATT and CDR2 SNEGSKA (reference sequence). The CDR3 spells CSASLQGSSYEQYF. The CDR3 coding sequence is TGCAGTGCTAGTTTACAGGGATCCTCCTACGAGCAGTACTTC.

This clonotype was observed a few times. This rearrangement joins TRBV7-9 to TRBJ1-2, with D possibly TRBD1 on 6 matching bases. The CDR3 has 14 amino acids. V dropped 6 bases and J dropped 6 bases, with 17 bases sitting between them. Germline lookup yields CDR1 SEHNR and CDR2 FQNEAQ (reference sequence). CDR3 sequence reads: CASRPAGADHGYTF. The CDR3 region has the DNA TGTGCCAGCAGACCCGCAGGGGCGGACCATGGCTACACCTTC.

As concerns this clonotype: Possible read error: a much larger clone is one base away. The chain is built from TRBV15 and TRBJ2-1; D gene ambiguous. The CDR3 loop spans 15 amino acids. CDR1 LNHNV and CDR2 YYDKDF come from the germline V gene (reference sequence). The CDR3 bases are TGTGCCACCAGCACGACTGGTGTGACCTACAATGAGCAGCTCTTC. Its translation: CATSTTGVTYNEQLF. The full variable domain, its missing parts supplied by reference TRBV15 and TRBJ2-1, is DAMVIQNPRYQVTQFGKPVTLSCSQTLNHNVMYWYQQKSSQAPKLLFHYYDKDFNNEADTPDNFQSRRPNTSFCFLDIRSPGLGDTAMYLCATSTTGVTYNEQLFGPGTRLTVL.

Ten or more counts support this clonotype. The gene calls are TRBV15 and TRBJ2-1, with no clear D. With 3 bases removed from V and 3 bases from J, the gap between germline ends came to 6 bases. Germline V lookup: CDR1 LNHNV, CDR2 YYDKDF (reference sequence). The CDR3 has 13 residues. CDR3 in amino acids: CATSSYSYNEQFF. The CDR3 region has the DNA TGTGCCACCAGCAGTTACAGCTACAATGAGCAGTTCTTC.

This clonotype occurred many times. The gene calls are TRBV29-1 and TRBJ1-1; D is unclear. Deletions cut 6 bases from V and 0 bases from J, with 5 bases between. This CDR3 has 11 amino acids. Germline V gives CDR1 SQVTM, CDR2 ANQGSEA. The CDR3 sequence is CSVEMNTEAFF. DNA of the CDR3: TGCAGCGTAGAGATGAACACTGAAGCTTTCTTT.